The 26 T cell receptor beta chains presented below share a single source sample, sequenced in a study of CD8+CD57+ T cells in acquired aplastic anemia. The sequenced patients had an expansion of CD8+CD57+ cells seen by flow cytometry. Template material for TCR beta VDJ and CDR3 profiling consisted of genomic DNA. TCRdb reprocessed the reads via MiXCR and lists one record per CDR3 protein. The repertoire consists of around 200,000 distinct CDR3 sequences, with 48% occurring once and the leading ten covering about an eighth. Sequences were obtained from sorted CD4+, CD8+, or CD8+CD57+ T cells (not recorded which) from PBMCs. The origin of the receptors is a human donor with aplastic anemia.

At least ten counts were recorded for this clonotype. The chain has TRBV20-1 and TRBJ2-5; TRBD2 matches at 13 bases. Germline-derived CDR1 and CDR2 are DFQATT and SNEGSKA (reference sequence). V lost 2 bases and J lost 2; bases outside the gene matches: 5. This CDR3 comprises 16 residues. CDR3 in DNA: TGCAGTGCTAGACCCCGACTAGCGGGGGGACAAGAGACCCAGTACTTC. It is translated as CSARPRLAGGQETQYF.

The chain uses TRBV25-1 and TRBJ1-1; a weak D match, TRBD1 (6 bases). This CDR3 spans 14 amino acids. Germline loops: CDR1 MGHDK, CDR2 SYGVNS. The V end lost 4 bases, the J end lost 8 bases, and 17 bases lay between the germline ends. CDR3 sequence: CASSARVQGQEAFF. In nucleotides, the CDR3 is TGTGCCAGCAGTGCTAGAGTACAGGGACAAGAAGCTTTCTTT.

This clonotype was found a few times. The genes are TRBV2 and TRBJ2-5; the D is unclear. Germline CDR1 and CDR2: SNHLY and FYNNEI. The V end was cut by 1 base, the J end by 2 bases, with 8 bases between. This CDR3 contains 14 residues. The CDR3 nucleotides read TGTGCCAGCAGTGAAGGGTTGCCTCAAGAGACCCAGTACTTC. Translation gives CASSEGLPQETQYF.

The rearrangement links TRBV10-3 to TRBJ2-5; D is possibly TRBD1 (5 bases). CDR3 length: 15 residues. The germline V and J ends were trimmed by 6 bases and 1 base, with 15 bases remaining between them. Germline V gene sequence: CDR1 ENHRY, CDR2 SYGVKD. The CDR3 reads CAIRDQGRGQETQYF. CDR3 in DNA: TGTGCCATCAGGGATCAGGGAAGGGGCCAAGAGACCCAGTACTTC.

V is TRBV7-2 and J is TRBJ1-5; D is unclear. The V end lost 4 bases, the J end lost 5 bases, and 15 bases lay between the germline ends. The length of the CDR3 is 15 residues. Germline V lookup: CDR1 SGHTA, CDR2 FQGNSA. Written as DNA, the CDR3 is TGTGCCAGCAGCTCAGGAAGGGCAGGCGATCAGCCCCAGCATTTT. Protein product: CASSSGRAGDQPQHF.

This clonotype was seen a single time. The CDR3 DNA follows: TGTGCCAGCAGTTTTGAGCCCGGGAGGGGCCTCCACTTT. Translation gives CASSFEPGRGLHF. V and J are TRBV27 and TRBJ1-6; D might be TRBD1 (5 bases). Deletions cut 3 bases from V and 15 bases from J, with 15 bases between. Germline assignment: CDR1 MNHEY and CDR2 SMNVEV (reference sequence). The CDR3 sequence is 13 residues long.

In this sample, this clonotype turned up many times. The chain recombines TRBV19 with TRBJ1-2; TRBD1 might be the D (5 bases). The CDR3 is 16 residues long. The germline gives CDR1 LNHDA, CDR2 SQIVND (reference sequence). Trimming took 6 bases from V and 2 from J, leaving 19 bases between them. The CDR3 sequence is CASRVREQGSNYGYTF. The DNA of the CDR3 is TGTGCCAGTAGAGTACGTGAGCAGGGCTCCAACTATGGCTACACCTTC. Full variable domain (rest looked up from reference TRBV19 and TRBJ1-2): DGGITQSPKYLFRKEGQNVTLSCEQNLNHDAMYWYRQDPGQGLRLIYYSQIVNDFQKGDIAEGYSVSREKKESFPLTVTSAQKNPTAFYLCASRVREQGSNYGYTFGSGTRLTVV.

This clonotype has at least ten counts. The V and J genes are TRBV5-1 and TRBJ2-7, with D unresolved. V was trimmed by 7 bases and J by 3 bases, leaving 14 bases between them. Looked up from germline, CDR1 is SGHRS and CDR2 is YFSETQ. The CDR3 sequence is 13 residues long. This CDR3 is CASSYRTHYEQYF. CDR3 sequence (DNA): TGCGCCAGCTCGTATCGGACCCACTACGAGCAGTACTTC.

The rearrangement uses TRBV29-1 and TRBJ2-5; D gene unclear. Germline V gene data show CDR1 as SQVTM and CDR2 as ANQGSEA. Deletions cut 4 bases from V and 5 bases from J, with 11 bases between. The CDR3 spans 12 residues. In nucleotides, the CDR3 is TGCAGCGTTGGAGATCGGGTCGAGACCCAGTACTTC. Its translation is CSVGDRVETQYF.

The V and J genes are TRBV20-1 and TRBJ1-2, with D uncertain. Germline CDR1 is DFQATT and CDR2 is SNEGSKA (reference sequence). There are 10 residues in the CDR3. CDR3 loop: CNANFYGYTF. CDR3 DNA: TGCAATGCAAACTTCTATGGCTACACCTTC.

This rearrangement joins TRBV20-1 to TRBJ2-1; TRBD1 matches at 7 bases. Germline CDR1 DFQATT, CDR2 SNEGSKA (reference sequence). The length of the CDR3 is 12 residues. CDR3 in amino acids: CSPGTEKREQFF. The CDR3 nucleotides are TGCAGCCCCGGGACAGAAAAGCGGGAGCAGTTCTTC.

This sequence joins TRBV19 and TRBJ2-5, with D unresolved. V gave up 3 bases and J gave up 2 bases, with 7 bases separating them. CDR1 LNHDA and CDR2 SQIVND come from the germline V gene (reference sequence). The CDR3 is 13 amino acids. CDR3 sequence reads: CASSIRQQETQYF. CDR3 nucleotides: TGTGCCAGTAGTATCAGGCAGCAAGAGACCCAGTACTTC.

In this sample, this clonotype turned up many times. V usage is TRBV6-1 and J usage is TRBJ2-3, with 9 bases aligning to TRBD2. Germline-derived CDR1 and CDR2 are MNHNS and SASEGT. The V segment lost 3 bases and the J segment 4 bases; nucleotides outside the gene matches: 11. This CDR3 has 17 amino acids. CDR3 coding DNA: TGTGCCAGCAGTGATAGCGGGGGAGCATTGATCTCAGATACGCAGTATTTT. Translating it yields CASSDSGGALISDTQYF.

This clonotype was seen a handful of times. DNA for the CDR3: TGTGCCAGCAGCTTAGGGATAGGGCCGGGCACTGAAGCTTTCTTT. Protein: CASSLGIGPGTEAFF. The chain couples TRBV7-9 to TRBJ1-1; no clear D gene. Trimming shortened V by 1 base and J by 4 bases, and 13 bases separated the two germline ends. CDR3 length: 15 amino acids. The V gene's germline CDR1 is SEHNR and CDR2 FQNEAQ (reference sequence).

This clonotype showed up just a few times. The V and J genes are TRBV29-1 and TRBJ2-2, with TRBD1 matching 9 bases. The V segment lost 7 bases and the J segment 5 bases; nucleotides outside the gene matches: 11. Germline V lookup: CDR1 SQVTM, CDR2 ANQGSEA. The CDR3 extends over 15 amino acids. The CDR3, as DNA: TGCAGCGCAAGGCGTACAGGGGGCGGGACCGGGGAGCTGTTTTTT. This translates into CSARRTGGGTGELFF.

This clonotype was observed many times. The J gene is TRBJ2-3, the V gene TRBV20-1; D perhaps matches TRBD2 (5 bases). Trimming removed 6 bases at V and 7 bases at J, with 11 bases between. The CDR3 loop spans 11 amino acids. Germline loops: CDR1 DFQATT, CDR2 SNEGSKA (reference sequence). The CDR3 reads CSALLANTQYF. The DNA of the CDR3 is TGCAGTGCCCTCCTAGCTAATACGCAGTATTTT.

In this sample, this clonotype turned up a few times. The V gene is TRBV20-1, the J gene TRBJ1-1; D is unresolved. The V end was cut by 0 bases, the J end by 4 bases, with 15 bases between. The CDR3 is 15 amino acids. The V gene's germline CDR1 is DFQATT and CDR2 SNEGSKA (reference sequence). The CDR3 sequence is CSARDQPTLGTEAFF. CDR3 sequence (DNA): TGCAGTGCTAGAGATCAGCCCACCCTGGGCACTGAAGCTTTCTTT.

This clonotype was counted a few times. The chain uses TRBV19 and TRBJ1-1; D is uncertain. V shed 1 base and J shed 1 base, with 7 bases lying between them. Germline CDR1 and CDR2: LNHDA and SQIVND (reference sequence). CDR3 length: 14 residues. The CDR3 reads CASSIGRSNTEAFF. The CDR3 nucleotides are TGTGCCAGTAGTATAGGACGGTCGAACACTGAAGCTTTCTTT.

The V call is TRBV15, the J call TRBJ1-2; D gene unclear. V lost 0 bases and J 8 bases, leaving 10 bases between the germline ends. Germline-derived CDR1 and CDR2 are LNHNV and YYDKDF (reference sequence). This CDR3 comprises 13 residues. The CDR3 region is CATSRDTVGGYTF. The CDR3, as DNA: TGTGCCACCAGCAGAGATACGGTTGGGGGCTACACCTTC.

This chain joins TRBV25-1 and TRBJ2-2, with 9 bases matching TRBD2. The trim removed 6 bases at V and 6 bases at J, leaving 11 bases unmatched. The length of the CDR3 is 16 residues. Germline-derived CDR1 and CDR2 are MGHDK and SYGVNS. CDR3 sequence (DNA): TGTGCCAGCAGCGTAGGAATAGCGGGAGCGGCCGGGGAGCTGTTTTTT. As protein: CASSVGIAGAAGELFF.

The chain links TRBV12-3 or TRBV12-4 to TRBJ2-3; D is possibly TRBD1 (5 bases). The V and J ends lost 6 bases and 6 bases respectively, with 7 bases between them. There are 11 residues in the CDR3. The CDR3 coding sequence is TGTGCCAGCAGGTGGGGCGATACGCAGTATTTT. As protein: CASRWGDTQYF.

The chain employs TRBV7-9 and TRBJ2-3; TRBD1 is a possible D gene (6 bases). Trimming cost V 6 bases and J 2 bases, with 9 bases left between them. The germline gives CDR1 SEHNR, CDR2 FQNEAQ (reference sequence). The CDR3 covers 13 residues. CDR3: CASRRDTTDTQYF. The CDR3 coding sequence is TGTGCCAGCAGAAGGGACACCACAGATACGCAGTATTTT.

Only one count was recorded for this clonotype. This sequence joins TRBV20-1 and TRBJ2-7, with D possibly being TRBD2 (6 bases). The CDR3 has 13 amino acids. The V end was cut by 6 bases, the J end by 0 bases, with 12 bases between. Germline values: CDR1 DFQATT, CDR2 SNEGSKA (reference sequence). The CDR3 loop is CSAGAGCSYEQYF. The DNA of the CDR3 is TGCAGTGCAGGGGCGGGATGCTCCTACGAGCAGTACTTC.

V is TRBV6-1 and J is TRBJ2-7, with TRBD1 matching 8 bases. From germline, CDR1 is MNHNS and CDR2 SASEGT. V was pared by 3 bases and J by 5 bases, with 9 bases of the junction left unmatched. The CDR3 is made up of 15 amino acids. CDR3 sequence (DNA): TGTGCCAGCAGTGATGGCAGGGGGCTGTACCACGAGCAGTACTTC. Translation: CASSDGRGLYHEQYF.

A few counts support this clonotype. The CDR3 DNA sequence: TGTGCCGCGGCGGGGATTCTGAACACTGAAGCTTTCTTT. As protein: CAAAGILNTEAFF. This sequence joins TRBV7-2 and TRBJ1-1; D is unclear. V was pared by 11 bases and J by 0 bases, with 13 bases between. In germline, CDR1 is SGHTA, CDR2 FQGNSA. This CDR3 is 13 amino acids long.

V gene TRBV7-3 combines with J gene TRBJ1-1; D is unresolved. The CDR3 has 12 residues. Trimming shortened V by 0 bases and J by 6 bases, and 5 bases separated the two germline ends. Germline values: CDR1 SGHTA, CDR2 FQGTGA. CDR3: CASSLTRAEAFF. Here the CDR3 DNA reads TGTGCCAGCAGCTTAACGAGGGCTGAAGCTTTCTTT.